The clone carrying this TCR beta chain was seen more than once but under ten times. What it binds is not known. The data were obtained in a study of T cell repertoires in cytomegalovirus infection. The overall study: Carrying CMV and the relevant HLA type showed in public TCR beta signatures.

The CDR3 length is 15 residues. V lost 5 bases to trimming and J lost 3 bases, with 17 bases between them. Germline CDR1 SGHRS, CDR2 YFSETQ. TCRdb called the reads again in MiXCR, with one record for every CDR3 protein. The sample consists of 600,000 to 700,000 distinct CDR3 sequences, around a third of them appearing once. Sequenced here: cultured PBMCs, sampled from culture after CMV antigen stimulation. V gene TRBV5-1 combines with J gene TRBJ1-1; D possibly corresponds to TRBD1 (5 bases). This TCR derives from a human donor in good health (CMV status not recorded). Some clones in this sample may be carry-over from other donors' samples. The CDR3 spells CASSALSGGYTEAFF. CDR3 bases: TGCGCCAGCAGTGCCCTTTCTGGGGGATACACTGAAGCTTTCTTT.